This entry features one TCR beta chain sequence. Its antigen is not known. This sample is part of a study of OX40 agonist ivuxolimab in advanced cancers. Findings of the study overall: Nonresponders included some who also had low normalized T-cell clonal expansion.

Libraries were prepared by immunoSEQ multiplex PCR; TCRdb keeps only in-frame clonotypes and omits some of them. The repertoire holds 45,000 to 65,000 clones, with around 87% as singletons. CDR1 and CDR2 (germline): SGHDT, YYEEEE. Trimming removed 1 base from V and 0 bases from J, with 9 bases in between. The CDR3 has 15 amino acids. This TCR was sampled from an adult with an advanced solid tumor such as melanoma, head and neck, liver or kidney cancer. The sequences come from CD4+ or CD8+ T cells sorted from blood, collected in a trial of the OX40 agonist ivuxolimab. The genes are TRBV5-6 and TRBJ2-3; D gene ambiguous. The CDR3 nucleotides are TGTGCCAGCAGCTTGCCAGCAACTAGCACAGATACGCAGTATTTT. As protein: CASSLPATSTDTQYF.